The T cell receptor (beta chain) described here comes from a study of blood T cell repertoires in COVID-19. About the research overall: Sites across the United States, Italy and Spain contributed samples from acute and convalescent COVID-19. PBMCs, B-cell-depleted T cells, or T cells were the source of the cDNA or gDNA that made up the material.

Using immunoSEQ multiplex PCR, the repertoire was profiled, and TCRdb retains in-frame clones only, with some absent. This sample has fewer than 250,000 clones, with 83% found just once. The CDR3 contains 15 residues. Per germline, CDR1 LNHNV and CDR2 YYDKDF (reference sequence). The V end lost 0 bases, the J end lost 2 bases, and 7 bases lay between the germline ends. Sequenced material: peripheral blood. This TCR came from a human donor in a cohort sampled during active COVID-19. The chain recombines TRBV15 with TRBJ1-4; D is undetermined. The DNA for the CDR3 is TGTGCCACCAGCAGAGATCCGGGGACTAATGAAAAACTGTTTTTT. It translates to CATSRDPGTNEKLFF. Combining the CDR3 with reference TRBV15 and TRBJ1-4 gives the whole variable domain DAMVIQNPRYQVTQFGKPVTLSCSQTLNHNVMYWYQQKSSQAPKLLFHYYDKDFNNEADTPDNFQSRRPNTSFCFLDIRSPGLGDTAMYLCATSRDPGTNEKLFFGSGTQLSVL.